Each of the 23 T cell receptor beta chains below was sequenced from the same sample in a study of PD-1 blockade in classical Hodgkin lymphoma. There was relapse after autologous stem cell transplantation in every patient, and there was variation in brentuximab vedotin exposure. Method: immunoSEQ multiplex PCR; TCRdb's copy keeps in-frame clones and lacks some. The sample contains just under 45,000 clones, around three quarters of which appear only once. The sequencing here drew on peripheral blood mononuclear cells (PBMCs), taken before the second cycle of nivolumab. The source of these receptors is a human donor with classical Hodgkin lymphoma.

The rearrangement joins TRBV5-5 to TRBJ1-2, with TRBD1 matching over 8 bases. J was trimmed by 7 bases and V by 4 bases; bases with no gene match: 15. CDR3 size: 16 residues. Germline V CDR1 and CDR2: SGHKS, YYEKEE (reference sequence). The CDR3 sequence is CASSLSSRTGLFGYTF. In nucleotides, the CDR3 is TGTGCCAGCAGCCTATCGTCTCGGACAGGGCTTTTTGGCTACACCTTC.

The genes are TRBV23-1 and TRBJ2-7, with 7 positions matching TRBD2. TRBV23-1 is flagged as an ORF with uncertain function. This CDR3 is built from 17 residues. Trimming took 3 bases from V and 2 from J; bases not matched to a gene: 13. The CDR3 loop reads CASSHLPLAGVAYEQYF. For the CDR3, the DNA is TGCGCCAGCAGTCATCTTCCACTGGCGGGAGTGGCCTACGAGCAGTACTTC.

This clone turned up a few times. The chain recombines TRBV4-3 with TRBJ1-1; 7 nucleotides line up with TRBD1. Germline V lookup: CDR1 LGHNA, CDR2 YSLEER. V was pared by 3 bases and J by 5 bases, with 3 bases of the junction left unmatched. The CDR3 loop spans 13 amino acids. The CDR3 sequence: CASSHLTGTEAFF. The CDR3 DNA reads TGCGCCAGCAGCCACCTGACAGGGACTGAAGCTTTCTTT.

This clone showed up just a few times. The chain links TRBV15 to TRBJ2-7, with D perhaps TRBD1 (6 bases). The V and J ends lost 0 bases and 5 bases respectively, with 14 bases between them. The CDR3 extends over 15 amino acids. Germline assignment: CDR1 LNHNV and CDR2 YYDKDF (reference sequence). CDR3 nucleotide sequence: TGTGCCACCAGCAGAGATCGTGGCAGGGGACACGAGCAGTACTTC. It translates to CATSRDRGRGHEQYF.

The J gene is TRBJ2-5, the V gene TRBV13; D unresolved. The J call may be faulty, since TRBJ2-7 better matches the DNA end. Germline V gives CDR1 PRHDT, CDR2 FYEKMQ (reference sequence). The CDR3 has 14 amino acids. The CDR3 DNA reads TGTGCCAGCAGCTTAGGCCCCGAAGCCTACGAGCAGTACTTC. Translating it yields CASSLGPEAYEQYF.

The V gene is TRBV4-2, the J gene TRBJ2-2, with 8 bases matching TRBD2. Germline loops: CDR1 LGHNA, CDR2 YNFKEQ. The J segment lost 1 base and the V segment lost 0 bases, leaving 4 bases of the junction unmatched. The CDR3 length is 17 residues. In DNA, the CDR3 is TGTGCCAGCAGCCAAGAGGGCAGCGGGAGGAACACCGGGGAGCTGTTTTTT. Amino acids: CASSQEGSGRNTGELFF.

The chain is built from TRBV7-6 and TRBJ2-5; D possibly corresponds to TRBD2 (7 bases). V lost 0 bases and J lost 3, with 14 bases in between. The length of the CDR3 is 16 residues. Germline CDR1 reads SGHVS; CDR2 reads FNYEAQ. This CDR3 is CASSLAAAGAEETQYF. In DNA form, the CDR3 reads TGTGCCAGCAGCTTAGCTGCTGCGGGGGCGGAAGAGACCCAGTACTTC. Full variable domain (missing parts from reference TRBV7-6 and TRBJ2-5): GAGVSQSPRYKVTKRGQDVALRCDPISGHVSLYWYRQALGQGPEFLTYFNYEAQQDKSGLPNDRFSAERPEGSISTLTIQRTEQRDSAMYRCASSLAAAGAEETQYFGPGTRLLVL.

This chain uses TRBV6-6 with TRBJ2-3, with TRBD2 matching over 9 bases. CDR3 length: 16 amino acids. V lost 4 bases to trimming and J lost 1 base; unmatched junction nucleotides: 6. The germline gives CDR1 MNHNY, CDR2 SVGAGI (reference sequence). CDR3 protein: CASSLSRLAGTDTQYF. For the CDR3, the DNA is TGTGCCAGCAGTTTATCCCGACTAGCGGGCACAGATACGCAGTATTTT.

This clone was picked up a small number of times. This CDR3 reads CASSLTGIPGELFF. In DNA form, the CDR3 reads TGTGCCAGCAGCTTAACAGGGATCCCCGGGGAGCTGTTTTTT. The genes are TRBV7-2 and TRBJ2-2; tentatively, D is TRBD1 (6 bases). CDR1 is SGHTA and CDR2 is FQGNSA in the germline V gene. The CDR3 is made up of 14 amino acids. V lost 2 bases to trimming and J lost 6 bases, with 10 bases between them.

DNA for the CDR3: TGTGCCAGTAGTAGAGGGACAGGGGAGCACTATGGCTACACCTTC. It yields the protein CASSRGTGEHYGYTF. This chain uses TRBV19 with TRBJ1-2, with 10 bases fitting TRBD1. Germline V gene sequence: CDR1 LNHDA, CDR2 SQIVND (reference sequence). The CDR3 covers 15 residues. V lost 4 bases to trimming and J lost 3 bases; unmatched junction nucleotides: 5.

The chain is built from TRBV19 and TRBJ1-1; 8 bases agree with TRBD1. Germline trimming cut 5 bases from V and 1 base from J; bases unmatched to any gene: 9. Germline V CDR1 and CDR2: LNHDA, SQIVND (reference sequence). The CDR3 is made up of 16 amino acids. DNA of the CDR3: TGTGCCAGTAGTCTACGGAGAGGACAGGGGAACACTGAAGCTTTCTTT. The encoded protein is CASSLRRGQGNTEAFF.

Only one count was recorded for this clone. The chain recombines TRBV5-1 with TRBJ2-7; 10 positions match TRBD1. The CDR3 is made up of 13 amino acids. The V gene's germline CDR1 is SGHRS and CDR2 YFSETQ. With 6 bases clipped from V and 5 bases from J, the junction kept 5 bases outside the gene matches. CDR3 bases: TGCGCCAGCACCCGACAGGGGGCGAACGAGCAGTACTTC. Translation: CASTRQGANEQYF.

The rearrangement links TRBV30 to TRBJ1-1; D remains ambiguous. Trimming removed 4 bases from V and 11 bases from J, with 11 bases in between. This CDR3 is built from 10 residues. Germline V gene data show CDR1 as GTSNPN and CDR2 as SVGIG (reference sequence). CDR3 DNA sequence: TGTGCCTGGAACGATAGGATGGCTTTCTTT. This sequence encodes CAWNDRMAFF.

This clone appeared once. The J gene is TRBJ2-7, the V gene TRBV28; no firm D call. This CDR3 spans 13 amino acids. Trimming took off 3 bases at V and 2 bases at J, with 8 bases between the two ends. In germline, CDR1 is MDHEN, CDR2 SYDVKM. The CDR3 region has the DNA TGTGCCAGCAGTTTGAACAGAGCCTACGAGCAGTACTTC. Its translation is CASSLNRAYEQYF.

This rearrangement joins TRBV7-9 to TRBJ2-1; TRBD1 matches 8 bases. Germline V gene lookup returns CDR1 SEHNR and CDR2 FQNEAQ (reference sequence). CDR3 length equals 15 residues. V gave up 4 bases and J gave up 2 bases; unmatched junction bases: 4. As DNA, the CDR3 is TGTGCCAGCAGCTCACCGGACAGGGCCTACAATGAGCAGTTCTTC. It encodes CASSSPDRAYNEQFF.

This clone was seen only once. The chain is built from TRBV29-1 and TRBJ1-4; D may be TRBD1 (6 bases). Trimming pared 3 bases from V and 6 bases from J, leaving 11 bases between. CDR3 length equals 13 residues. CDR1 is SQVTM and CDR2 is ANQGSEA in the germline V gene. CDR3 protein: CSVDSGGDEKLFF. Here the CDR3 DNA reads TGCAGCGTTGATAGCGGGGGCGATGAAAAACTGTTTTTT.

V and J are TRBV25-1 and TRBJ1-4; D uncertain. V was clipped by 2 bases and J by 7 bases, with 11 bases between them. The CDR3 runs to 14 residues. CDR1 is MGHDK, CDR2 SYGVNS, per germline. CDR3 bases: TGTGCCAGCAGTGAAAGGGCTATATTTGAAAAACTGTTTTTT. Protein product: CASSERAIFEKLFF. Together with reference TRBV25-1 and TRBJ1-4, the CDR3 gives the full variable domain: EADIYQTPRYLVIGTGKKITLECSQTMGHDKMYWYQQDPGMELHLIHYSYGVNSTEKGDLSSESTVSRIRTEHFPLTLESARPSHTSQYLCASSERAIFEKLFFGSGTQLSVL.

This sequence joins TRBV5-6 and TRBJ2-1; D may be TRBD2 (6 bases). Germline CDR1 reads SGHDT; CDR2 reads YYEEEE. The V end was cut by 4 bases, the J end by 6 bases, with 8 bases between. The CDR3 totals 12 residues. The CDR3 spells CASSGTVNEQFF. For the CDR3, the DNA is TGTGCCAGCAGCGGGACTGTCAATGAGCAGTTCTTC.

This clone was observed many times. The genes are TRBV30 and TRBJ1-2, with no clear D. V was cut by 0 bases and J by 2 bases, with 7 bases left in between. Germline CDR1 is GTSNPN and CDR2 is SVGIG (reference sequence). This CDR3 is built from 13 residues. Here the CDR3 DNA reads TGTGCCTGGAGTGTAACGGGAAACTATGGCTACACCTTC. It encodes CAWSVTGNYGYTF. Variable domain in full (rest from reference TRBV30 and TRBJ1-2): SQTIHQWPATLVQPVGSPLSLECTVEGTSNPNLYWYRQAAGRGLQLLFYSVGIGQISSEVPQNLSASRPQDRQFILSSKKLLLSDSGFYLCAWSVTGNYGYTFGSGTRLTVV.

The chain employs TRBV2 and TRBJ2-1; 10 bases line up with TRBD2. This CDR3 region has 17 residues. J gave up 4 bases and V 4 bases, and 10 bases lay outside the gene matches. Germline V gene sequence: CDR1 SNHLY, CDR2 FYNNEI. The CDR3 DNA follows: TGTGCCAGCAGTGGGATTCGGACTAGCGGATTGTACAATGAGCAGTTCTTC. It translates to CASSGIRTSGLYNEQFF.

This clone was observed a few times. The rearrangement links TRBV28 to TRBJ1-2, with 10 bases fitting TRBD1. J lost 4 bases, V lost 8 bases, and 10 bases had no gene match. The CDR3 covers 15 residues. CDR1 and CDR2 (germline): MDHEN, SYDVKM. The CDR3 sequence is CASAAGTGVGYGYTF. CDR3 DNA: TGTGCCAGCGCCGCCGGGACAGGGGTCGGCTATGGCTACACCTTC.

This clone was picked up a small number of times. The chain links TRBV11-3 to TRBJ2-3; possibly TRBD2 for D (6 bases). V was clipped by 5 bases and J by 7 bases, with 22 bases between them. CDR1 and CDR2 (germline): SGHNT, YENEEA. CDR3 length: 16 amino acids. The CDR3 sequence: CASSPTRGPSAHTQYF. Written as DNA, the CDR3 is TGTGCCAGCAGCCCGACTCGTGGACCTAGCGCGCATACGCAGTATTTT.

V is TRBV19 and J is TRBJ1-2; D uncertain. V was clipped by 2 bases and J by 0 bases, with 22 bases between them. Germline V gives CDR1 LNHDA, CDR2 SQIVND (reference sequence). This CDR3 region has 19 residues. CDR3 loop: CASSIRSLGSRGANYGYTF. The CDR3 nucleotides are TGTGCCAGTAGTATAAGGTCGCTCGGGTCTCGGGGAGCTAACTATGGCTACACCTTC.